Given below is one T cell receptor (beta chain) in context. Additional DNA sequences in this sample encode the identical CDR3. The sample is drawn from a study of cytomegalovirus exposure and HLA in healthy donors. The CDR3 extends over 16 amino acids. The germline V gene encodes CDR1 SGHRS and CDR2 YFSETQ. Germline trimming cut 2 bases from V and 2 bases from J; bases unmatched to any gene: 6. The PCR contained 60 Vbeta and 13 Jbeta primers. Clones were read by immunoSEQ multiplex PCR, and TCRdb kept only the in-frame ones, dropping some. The sample holds about 170,000 clones, 75% seen once. The V gene is TRBV5-1, the J gene TRBJ2-5; 10 positions match TRBD2. The sequence was obtained from a woman in her forties or fifties in good health and CMV-seropositive. Source material: PBMCs. CDR3 sequence (DNA): TGCGCCAGCAGCTTTAGCGGGGGGCCAGGGCAAGAGACCCAGTACTTC. It translates to CASSFSGGPGQETQYF. Using reference TRBV5-1 and TRBJ2-5 for the parts outside the CDR3, the full variable domain is KAGVTQTPRYLIKTRGQQVTLSCSPISGHRSVSWYQQTPGQGLQFLFEYFSETQRNKGNFPGRFSGRQFSNSRSEMNVSTLELGDSALYLCASSFSGGPGQETQYFGPGTRLLVL.